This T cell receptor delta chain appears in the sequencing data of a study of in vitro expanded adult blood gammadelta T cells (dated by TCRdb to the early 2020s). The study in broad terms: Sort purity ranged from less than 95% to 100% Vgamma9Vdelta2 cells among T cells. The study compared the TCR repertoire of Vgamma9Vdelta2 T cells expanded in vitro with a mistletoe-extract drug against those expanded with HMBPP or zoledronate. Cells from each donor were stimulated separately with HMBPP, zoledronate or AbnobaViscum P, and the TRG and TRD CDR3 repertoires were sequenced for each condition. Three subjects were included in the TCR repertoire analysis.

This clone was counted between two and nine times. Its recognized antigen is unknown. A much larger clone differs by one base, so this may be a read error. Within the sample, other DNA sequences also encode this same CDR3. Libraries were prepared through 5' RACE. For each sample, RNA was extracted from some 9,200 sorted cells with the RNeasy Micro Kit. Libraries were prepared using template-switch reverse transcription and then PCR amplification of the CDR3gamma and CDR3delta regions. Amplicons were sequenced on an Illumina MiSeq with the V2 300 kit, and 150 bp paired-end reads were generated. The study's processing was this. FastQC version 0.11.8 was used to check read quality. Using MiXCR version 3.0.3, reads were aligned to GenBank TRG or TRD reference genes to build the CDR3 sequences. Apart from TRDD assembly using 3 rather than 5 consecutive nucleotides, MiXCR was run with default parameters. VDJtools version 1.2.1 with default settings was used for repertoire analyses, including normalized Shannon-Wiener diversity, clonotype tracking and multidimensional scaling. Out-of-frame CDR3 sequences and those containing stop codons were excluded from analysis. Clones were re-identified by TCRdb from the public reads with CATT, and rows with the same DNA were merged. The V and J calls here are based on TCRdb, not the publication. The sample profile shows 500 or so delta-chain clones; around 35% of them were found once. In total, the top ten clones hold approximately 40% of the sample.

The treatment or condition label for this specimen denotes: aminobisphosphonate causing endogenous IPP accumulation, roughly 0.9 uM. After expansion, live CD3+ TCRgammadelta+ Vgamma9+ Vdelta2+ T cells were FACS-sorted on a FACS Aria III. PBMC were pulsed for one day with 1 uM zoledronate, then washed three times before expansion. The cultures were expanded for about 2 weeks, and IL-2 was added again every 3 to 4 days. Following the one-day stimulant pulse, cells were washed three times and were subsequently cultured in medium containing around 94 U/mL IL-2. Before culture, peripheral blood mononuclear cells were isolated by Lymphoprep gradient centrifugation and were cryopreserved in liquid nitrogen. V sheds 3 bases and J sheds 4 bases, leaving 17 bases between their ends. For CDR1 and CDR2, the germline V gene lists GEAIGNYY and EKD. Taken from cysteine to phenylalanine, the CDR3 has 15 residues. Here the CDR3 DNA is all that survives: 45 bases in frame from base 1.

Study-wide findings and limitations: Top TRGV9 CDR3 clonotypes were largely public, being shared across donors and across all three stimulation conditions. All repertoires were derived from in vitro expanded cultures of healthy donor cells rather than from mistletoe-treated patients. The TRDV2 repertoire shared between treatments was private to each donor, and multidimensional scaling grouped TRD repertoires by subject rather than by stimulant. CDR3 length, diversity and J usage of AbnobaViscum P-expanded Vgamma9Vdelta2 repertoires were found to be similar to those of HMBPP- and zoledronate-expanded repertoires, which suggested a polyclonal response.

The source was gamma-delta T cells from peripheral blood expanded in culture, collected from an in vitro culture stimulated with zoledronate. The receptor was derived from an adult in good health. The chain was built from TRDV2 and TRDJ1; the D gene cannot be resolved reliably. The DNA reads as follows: TGTGCCTGTGACTCCCTTTCGTACAAAAACGATAAACTCATCTTT. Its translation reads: CACDSLSYKNDKLIF.